This T cell receptor (beta chain) was sequenced in a study of human T cells and chemical hapten exposure. Study-level results: Patch test score tracked positively with PT1 expanded TCR counts. With alopecia, donors may have immune responses unlike healthy people's.

Separate cDNA molecules received unique molecular identifiers, which the library attached to them. MiXCR was run by TCRdb on the RACE reads, yielding one entry per CDR3 protein. The sample has around 300,000 distinct CDR3 sequences, about 7% seen once. Stated time point: patch test 1, 2 weeks after DPC sensitization. Sample treatment: therapeutic diphenylcyclopropenone sensitization with weekly scalp DPC. Patients had alopecia, were aged 18 to 70, and were not pregnant. The CDR3 spans 14 residues. Trimming removed 4 bases from V and 10 bases from J; junction bases left unmatched: 9. Germline V lookup: CDR1 SGHNT, CDR2 YYREEE (reference sequence). To note about this clonotype: Its specificity is unknown.

The origin of this receptor is a young woman with alopecia areata. Some clones in this sample may be carry-over from other donors' samples. The sample in question was whole blood, obtained in connection with sensitization to the hapten diphenylcyclopropenone (DPC). The chain employs TRBV5-4 and TRBJ2-1; 9 bases line up with TRBD2. The DNA of the CDR3 is TGTGCCAGCAGCCCGGAGCGGGGGGATGAAGAGCAGTTCTTC. Amino acid sequence: CASSPERGDEEQFF.